This T cell receptor beta chain was identified in a study of vaccination effects on CD4 cells after COVID-19. For the study at large: Convalescent patients (n = two) were sampled 16 days and one week prevaccination.

With regard to this clone: As yet, its antigen is unknown.

This CDR3 comprises 16 residues. Germline V gene data show CDR1 as SGHRS and CDR2 as YFSETQ. V was clipped by 0 bases and J by 7 bases, with 17 bases between them. TCRdb keeps only in-frame clones here, not all; method: immunoSEQ multiplex PCR. The sample comprises about 27,000 clones, around 82% of which are singletons, and roughly 15% rests with the top ten. ViraFEST expansion of antigen-specific CD4+ T cells with viral peptide pools preceded sequencing. Following an approximately 9-day culture, CD4+ T cells were purified. Between March and December 2020, the person had a SARS-CoV-2 infection that PCR confirmed.

The receptor was isolated from a human donor who had a prior SARS-CoV-2 infection. Sample: CD4+ T cells from PBMCs cultured with HCoV-NL63 spike peptides, taken before COVID-19 vaccination. The chain uses TRBV5-1 and TRBJ2-1, with D maybe TRBD2 (7 bases). The CDR3 region is CASSLDLRGPGNEQFF. CDR3 in DNA: TGCGCCAGCAGCTTGGATTTGCGGGGGCCGGGGAATGAGCAGTTCTTC.